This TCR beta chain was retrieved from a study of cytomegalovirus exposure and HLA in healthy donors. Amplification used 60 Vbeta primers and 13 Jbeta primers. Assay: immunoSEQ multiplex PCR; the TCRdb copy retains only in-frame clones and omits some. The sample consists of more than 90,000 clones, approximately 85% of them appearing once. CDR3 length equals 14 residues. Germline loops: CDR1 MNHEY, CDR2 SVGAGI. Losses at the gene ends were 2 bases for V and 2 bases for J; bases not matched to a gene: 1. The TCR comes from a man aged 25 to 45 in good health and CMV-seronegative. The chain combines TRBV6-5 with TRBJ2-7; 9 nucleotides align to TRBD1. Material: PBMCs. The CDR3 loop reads CASSYNRGPYEQYF. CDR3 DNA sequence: TGTGCCAGCAGTTACAACAGGGGGCCCTACGAGCAGTACTTC.